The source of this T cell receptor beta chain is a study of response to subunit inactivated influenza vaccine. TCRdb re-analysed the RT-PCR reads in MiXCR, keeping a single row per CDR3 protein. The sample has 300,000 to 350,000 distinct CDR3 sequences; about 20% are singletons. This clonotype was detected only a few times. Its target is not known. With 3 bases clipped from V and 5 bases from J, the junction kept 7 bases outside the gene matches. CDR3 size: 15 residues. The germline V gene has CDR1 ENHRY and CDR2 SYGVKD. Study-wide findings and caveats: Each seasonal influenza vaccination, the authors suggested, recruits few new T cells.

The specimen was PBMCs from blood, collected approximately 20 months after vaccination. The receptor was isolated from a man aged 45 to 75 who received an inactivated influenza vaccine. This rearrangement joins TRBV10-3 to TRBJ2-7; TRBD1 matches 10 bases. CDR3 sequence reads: CAISDRDRGSHEQYF. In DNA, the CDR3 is TGTGCCATCAGTGACCGGGACAGGGGATCTCACGAGCAGTACTTC.